This T cell receptor beta chain was sequenced for a study of blood T cell repertoires in COVID-19 (dated by TCRdb to about 2020). Background on the whole study: Samples covering the acute and convalescent phases of COVID-19 were provided by collaborators in the United States, Italy and Spain. A de-identified subject ID, COVID-19 status, age in years and sex were almost always included in the sample metadata. Where available, HLA class I and class II types were obtained from metadata supplied by the sample provider rather than from assay-based typing. The prospective study material was composed of cDNA or gDNA derived from T cells, B-cell-depleted T cells, or PBMCs. The repertoires were released in a freely available public database meant as a resource for research on the immune response to SARS-CoV-2. The samples were drawn from the first 160 participants of the ongoing ImmuneRACE study and from over a thousand subjects provided by 6 global collaborators. Deeply sampled blood TCRbeta repertoires from subjects exposed to, actively infected with, or recovered from COVID-19 were included in the dataset.

Collaborating institutions collected whole blood in K2EDTA tubes following their own protocols. For TCRbeta analysis, collaborator samples were shipped as frozen whole blood, as isolated PBMCs, or as DNA extracted from either sample type. A note on this clone: Its binding antigen is unknown. It has no much larger one-base neighbor in the sample; base qualities were not kept.

General study outcomes and caveats: Clinical and demographic metadata were provided uncurated, with the amount varying by source and participant.

TCRbeta CDR3 regions were amplified from genomic DNA by means of the immunoSEQ Assay, a bias-controlled multiplex PCR. Regarding the original processing steps: The number of nucleated cells in each sample was estimated by amplification of reference gene primers within the assay. Sequence reads were collapsed and filtered to measure the absolute abundance of every unique TCRbeta CDR3 rearrangement. For each sample, productive Simpson clonality was calculated by taking the square root of Simpson's diversity index across productive rearrangements. In its TCRdb copy, this immuneACCESS table keeps in-frame sequences only and misses some clones. Where compared with another copy, unresolved V genes explain less than half of these, and the others have no known cause. V, J and clone size derive from that table, while D and trimming were established from the DNA sequence. The sample table holds roughly 200,000 clones, of which about 88% were seen once. The top ten clones comprise 3% to 3.5% of the sample.

Including cysteine and phenylalanine, the CDR3 has 17 amino acids. Only the CDR3 DNA is retained, 51 bases long and in frame from the first base. Here the chain combines TRBV21-1 and TRBJ2-3; TRBD2 reflects the table's D call only, with no check against the DNA. TRBV21-1 is described as a pseudogene. The sequencing sample was made of peripheral blood. This receptor was identified in a man in his 60s with acute or convalescent COVID-19. The CDR3 in this case is CASSKAGLAGPTDTQYF. The base sequence is TGTGCCAGCAGCAAAGCCGGACTAGCGGGGCCCACAGATACGCAGTATTTT.